The 29 T cell receptor beta chains below come from one sample, sequenced in a study of blood T cell repertoires in COVID-19 (dated by TCRdb to 2020 to 2021). Libraries came from the immunoSEQ multiplex PCR assay. TCRdb stores this immuneACCESS table with in-frame sequences only. Part of the clones is absent; in the studies checked, under half of the shortfall reflects unresolved V genes, and no reason is known for the rest. The sample records approximately 290,000 clones, roughly 92% of which are singletons. Around 2.2% of the sample is in the top ten clones. Sequencing input: peripheral blood. All receptors derive from a woman aged 25 to 39 with COVID-19, enrolled during active disease.

The gene calls are TRBV27 and TRBJ1-2; no firm D call. Germline V gene lookup returns CDR1 MNHEY and CDR2 SMNVEV (reference sequence). Trimming stripped 5 bases from V and 6 bases from J, with 7 bases between. The CDR3 covers 11 residues. The CDR3 DNA is TGTGCCAGCAGTGCCGGGGATGGCTACACCTTC. Translated: CASSAGDGYTF.

The J gene is TRBJ1-3, the V gene TRBV6-5; possible D gene TRBD1, 6 bases. The V and J ends lost 4 bases and 2 bases respectively, with 12 bases between them. The germline V gene has CDR1 MNHEY and CDR2 SVGAGI. CDR3 length equals 15 residues. Here the CDR3 reads CASSSDRTAGNTIYF. The CDR3 DNA reads as TGTGCCAGCAGTTCCGACCGGACAGCTGGAAACACCATATATTTT.

V is TRBV5-1 and J is TRBJ2-3, with 7 nucleotides matching TRBD2. CDR3 length: 15 amino acids. Germline V CDR1 and CDR2: SGHRS, YFSETQ. V trimming: 3 bases; J trimming: 0 bases; junction bases outside the gene matches: 4. The CDR3 bases are TGCGCCAGCAGCTGGAGCGGGGTTAGCACAGATACGCAGTATTTT. Protein: CASSWSGVSTDTQYF.

This chain joins TRBV6-6 and TRBJ1-6, with a possible D match to TRBD1 (6 bases). The CDR3 loop spans 12 amino acids. CDR1 MNHNY and CDR2 SVGAGI come from the germline V gene (reference sequence). This CDR3 is CATQGPNSPLHF. DNA for the CDR3: TGTGCGACACAGGGTCCTAATTCACCCCTCCACTTT.

The rearrangement links TRBV19 to TRBJ1-2; 7 positions agree with TRBD1. The germline V gene has CDR1 LNHDA and CDR2 SQIVND (reference sequence). The CDR3 runs 15 residues. The V gene end was trimmed by 1 base and the J gene end by 7 bases; junction bases not matched to a gene: 9. The CDR3 sequence: CASSIARGGTGGYTF. Written as DNA, the CDR3 is TGTGCCAGTAGTATAGCAAGAGGGGGCACCGGTGGCTACACCTTC.

CDR3 DNA sequence: TGTGCCAGCAGTGAGCGGGACTTGGATAATTCACCCCTCCACTTT. Translation gives CASSERDLDNSPLHF. The genes are TRBV27 and TRBJ1-6, with D possibly TRBD1 on 5 matching bases. Germline assignment: CDR1 MNHEY and CDR2 SMNVEV (reference sequence). There are 15 residues in the CDR3. Trimming shortened V by 5 bases and J by 5 bases, and 13 bases separated the two germline ends.

The chain combines TRBV18 with TRBJ2-3, with D possibly TRBD1 on 5 matching bases. Trimming cost V 3 bases and J 1 base, with 17 bases left between them. This CDR3 has 17 residues. CDR1 is KGHSH and CDR2 is LQKENI in the germline V gene. CDR3 loop: CASSPVLAQGGTDTQYF. The DNA of the CDR3 is TGTGCCAGCTCACCGGTGCTGGCGCAAGGGGGCACAGATACGCAGTATTTT. Filled out from reference TRBV18 and TRBJ2-3, the complete variable domain reads NAGVMQNPRHLVRRRGQEARLRCSPMKGHSHVYWYRQLPEEGLKFMVYLQKENIIDESGMPKERFSAEFPKEGPSILRIQQVVRGDSAAYFCASSPVLAQGGTDTQYFGPGTRLTVL.

The CDR3 sequence is CASSSRSSRFYNEQFF. CDR3 in DNA: TGTGCCAGCAGCTCCCGTTCTAGCAGGTTCTACAATGAGCAGTTCTTC. V usage is TRBV7-2 and J usage is TRBJ2-1; tentative D call: TRBD2 (5 bases). Germline V gives CDR1 SGHTA, CDR2 FQGNSA. V was clipped by 4 bases and J by 3 bases, with 16 bases between them. This CDR3 has 16 residues. The full variable domain, completed using reference TRBV7-2 and TRBJ2-1, is GAGVSQSPSNKVTEKGKDVELRCDPISGHTALYWYRQSLGQGLEFLIYFQGNSAPDKSGLPSDRFSAERTGGSVSTLTIQRTQQEDSAVYLCASSSRSSRFYNEQFFGPGTRLTVL.

CDR3 nucleotides: TGTGCCAGCAGTTTATCTACTAGGGCCTACGAGCAGTACTTC. The encoded protein is CASSLSTRAYEQYF. The rearrangement uses TRBV27 and TRBJ2-7, with D possibly TRBD2 on 5 matching bases. Trimming took 0 bases from V and 2 from J, leaving 8 bases between them. The CDR3 consists of 14 residues. Per the germline V gene, CDR1 is MNHEY and CDR2 is SMNVEV (reference sequence).

The chain is built from TRBV29-1 and TRBJ2-7; no reliable D call. Germline loops: CDR1 SQVTM, CDR2 ANQGSEA. V shed 6 bases and J shed 3 bases, with 9 bases lying between them. CDR3 length: 11 residues. The CDR3 reads CSVAQSYEQYF. As DNA, the CDR3 is TGCAGCGTGGCCCAAAGCTACGAGCAGTACTTC.

The chain joins TRBV9 to TRBJ1-2, with D tentatively TRBD1 (6 bases). V was shortened by 6 bases and J by 3 bases, with 9 bases between the two germline ends. CDR1 and CDR2 (germline): SGDLS, YYNGEE. There are 12 residues in the CDR3. CDR3 residues: CASNREDYGYTF. The DNA of the CDR3 is TGTGCCAGCAACAGGGAAGACTATGGCTACACCTTC.

This chain uses TRBV7-9 with TRBJ2-3; 7 positions match TRBD2. The CDR3 has 16 residues. V gave up 1 base and J gave up 1 base; unmatched junction bases: 5. Germline values: CDR1 SEHNR, CDR2 FQNEAQ (reference sequence). The CDR3 region is CASSLVLAGGTDTQYF. CDR3 nucleotides: TGTGCCAGCAGCTTAGTCCTCGCGGGAGGCACAGATACGCAGTATTTT.

The chain joins TRBV5-6 to TRBJ2-3; 12 bases agree with TRBD1. The CDR3 has 16 residues. CDR1 is SGHDT and CDR2 is YYEEEE in the germline V gene. V gave up 4 bases and J gave up 5 bases; unmatched junction bases: 8. CDR3 bases: TGTGCCAGCAGCGTGGAAAGGGACAGGGGGCGAGATACGCAGTATTTT. Its protein product is CASSVERDRGRDTQYF.

The genes are TRBV5-1 and TRBJ2-7; perhaps TRBD1 as D (6 bases). There are 13 residues in the CDR3. Germline V gene sequence: CDR1 SGHRS, CDR2 YFSETQ. Deletions cut 4 bases from V and 3 bases from J, with 11 bases between. The CDR3 loop is CASSVSTGYEQYF. CDR3 nucleotides: TGCGCCAGCAGCGTATCGACAGGCTACGAGCAGTACTTC.

This chain's CDR3 is CASRSTGNSPLHF. The DNA of the CDR3 is TGTGCCAGCAGGTCGACGGGGAATTCACCCCTCCACTTT. The chain uses TRBV6-5 and TRBJ1-6, with D unclear. The CDR3 runs to 13 residues. V was cut by 6 bases and J by 7 bases, with 10 bases left in between. Germline lookup yields CDR1 MNHEY and CDR2 SVGAGI.

This clone showed up just once. The V call is TRBV19, the J call TRBJ2-1, with TRBD2 matching 7 bases. V shed 2 bases and J 8 bases; nucleotides not matched to a gene: 6. This CDR3 spans 14 amino acids. The germline gives CDR1 LNHDA, CDR2 SQIVND (reference sequence). The CDR3 DNA reads TGTGCCAGTAGTATAAGCGGGGTAGTCCATGAGCAGTTCTTC. Encoded protein: CASSISGVVHEQFF.

The chain recombines TRBV29-1 with TRBJ2-3, with D maybe TRBD1 (8 bases). The ends were cut back, 7 bases at V and 4 bases at J, with 15 bases in the middle. Germline CDR1 SQVTM, CDR2 ANQGSEA. The CDR3 is made up of 13 amino acids. The CDR3 loop reads CSANRGGADTQYF. CDR3 sequence (DNA): TGCAGCGCTAACAGGGGGGGGGCAGATACGCAGTATTTT.

The chain links TRBV7-8 to TRBJ1-2; 7 nucleotides agree with TRBD1. Germline CDR1 is SGHVS and CDR2 is FQNEAQ. V shed 2 bases and J 3 bases; nucleotides not matched to a gene: 0. This CDR3 is 13 amino acids long. CDR3 DNA: TGTGCCAGCAGCTTACAGGGGGACTATGGCTACACCTTC. It translates to CASSLQGDYGYTF.

V usage is TRBV25-1 and J usage is TRBJ2-7, with D hard to call. V was trimmed by 4 bases and J by 4 bases, leaving 17 bases between them. CDR1 is MGHDK, CDR2 SYGVNS, per germline. CDR3 length: 15 residues. CDR3 loop: CASSVTGSPTYEQYF. CDR3 DNA sequence: TGTGCCAGCAGTGTCACCGGGTCTCCCACTTACGAGCAGTACTTC.

This clone appeared a single time. V usage is TRBV6-1 and J usage is TRBJ1-4; no clear D gene. CDR1 is MNHNS and CDR2 is SASEGT in the germline V gene. Trimming shortened V by 2 bases and J by 6 bases, and 19 bases separated the two germline ends. The CDR3 runs 17 residues. The CDR3 DNA reads TGTGCCAGCAGTGAACAGAAGGCCACCCGGGGTTATGAAAAACTGTTTTTT. It codes for CASSEQKATRGYEKLFF.

V is TRBV27 and J is TRBJ2-7, with 7 bases aligning to TRBD1. Germline loops: CDR1 MNHEY, CDR2 SMNVEV (reference sequence). V gave up 3 bases and J gave up 5 bases; unmatched junction bases: 4. The length of the CDR3 is 13 residues. CDR3 protein: CASSLITGDEQYF. CDR3 in DNA: TGTGCCAGCAGTTTGATTACAGGGGACGAGCAGTACTTC.

The gene calls are TRBV11-2 and TRBJ2-1, with 8 bases aligning to TRBD2. The CDR3 covers 16 residues. Trimming took 0 bases from V and 8 from J; bases not matched to a gene: 9. Germline values: CDR1 SGHAT, CDR2 FQNNGV. Here the CDR3 DNA reads TGTGCCAGCAGCTTAGACCGAGCGGGAGCGGGGCATGAGCAGTTCTTC. Translating it yields CASSLDRAGAGHEQFF.

For this clone: The same CDR3 can be traced to other DNA sequences in this sample. The rearrangement uses TRBV6-2 or TRBV6-3 and TRBJ1-3; a weak D match, TRBD1 (5 bases). Germline values: CDR1 MNHEY, CDR2 SVGEGT. With 2 bases removed from V and 2 bases from J, the gap between germline ends came to 7 bases. The CDR3 covers 14 residues. The CDR3 bases are TGTGCCAGCAGTTACGGGGGGACTGGAAACACCATATATTTT. Residues: CASSYGGTGNTIYF.

The CDR3 spells CASSQDEWGPGTDTQYF. Written as DNA, the CDR3 is TGCGCCAGCAGCCAAGATGAGTGGGGGCCGGGCACAGATACGCAGTATTTT. This chain joins TRBV4-1 and TRBJ2-3, with D possibly being TRBD1 (6 bases). This CDR3 has 17 residues. The ends were cut back, 0 bases at V and 1 base at J, with 14 bases in the middle. From germline, CDR1 is MGHRA and CDR2 YSYEKL.

The chain has TRBV27 and TRBJ1-3; unclear D gene. This CDR3 has 14 amino acids. Trimming took 3 bases from V and 2 from J, leaving 8 bases between them. Germline values: CDR1 MNHEY, CDR2 SMNVEV (reference sequence). The CDR3 sequence is CASSFGRAGNTIYF. The CDR3 DNA is TGTGCCAGCAGTTTTGGGAGGGCTGGAAACACCATATATTTT.

The rearrangement joins TRBV11-2 to TRBJ1-5; a possible D gene is TRBD1 (6 bases). V was shortened by 4 bases and J by 6 bases, with 16 bases between the two germline ends. The CDR3 totals 15 residues. CDR1 SGHAT and CDR2 FQNNGV come from the germline V gene. DNA of the CDR3: TGTGCCAGCAGCTCAGGGGTTTCGGGGAGTCAGCCCCAGCATTTT. Translated: CASSSGVSGSQPQHF. Full variable domain (missing parts from reference TRBV11-2 and TRBJ1-5): EAGVAQSPRYKIIEKRQSVAFWCNPISGHATLYWYQQILGQGPKLLIQFQNNGVVDDSQLPKDRFSAERLKGVDSTLKIQPAKLEDSAVYLCASSSGVSGSQPQHFGDGTRLSIL.

The chain links TRBV4-1 to TRBJ1-2; weak D call: TRBD1 (6 bases). Germline V gene data show CDR1 as MGHRA and CDR2 as YSYEKL. The CDR3 runs 13 residues. V lost 1 base and J lost 9, with 12 bases in between. The CDR3 bases are TGCGCCAGCAGCCAAGGAGGGGGGGCAAGCTACACCTTC. Translation: CASSQGGGASYTF.

This sequence joins TRBV2 and TRBJ2-2; D unclear. Deletions cut 6 bases from V and 5 bases from J, with 7 bases between. This CDR3 spans 12 amino acids. Germline CDR1 reads SNHLY; CDR2 reads FYNNEI. CDR3 in amino acids: CASRRLTGELFF. Here the CDR3 DNA reads TGTGCCAGCAGACGGTTAACCGGGGAGCTGTTTTTT. The full variable domain, rest sourced from reference TRBV2 and TRBJ2-2, is EPEVTQTPSHQVTQMGQEVILRCVPISNHLYFYWYRQILGQKVEFLVSFYNNEISEKSEIFDDQFSVERPDGSNFTLKIRSTKLEDSAMYFCASRRLTGELFFGEGSRLTVL.

The chain employs TRBV9 and TRBJ2-2; possible D gene TRBD2, 5 bases. Germline V gene sequence: CDR1 SGDLS, CDR2 YYNGEE. CDR3 length equals 15 residues. The V end lost 1 base, the J end lost 0 bases, and 7 bases lay between the germline ends. This CDR3 is CASSVRGTNTGELFF. DNA for the CDR3: TGTGCCAGCAGCGTACGAGGGACGAACACCGGGGAGCTGTTTTTT.